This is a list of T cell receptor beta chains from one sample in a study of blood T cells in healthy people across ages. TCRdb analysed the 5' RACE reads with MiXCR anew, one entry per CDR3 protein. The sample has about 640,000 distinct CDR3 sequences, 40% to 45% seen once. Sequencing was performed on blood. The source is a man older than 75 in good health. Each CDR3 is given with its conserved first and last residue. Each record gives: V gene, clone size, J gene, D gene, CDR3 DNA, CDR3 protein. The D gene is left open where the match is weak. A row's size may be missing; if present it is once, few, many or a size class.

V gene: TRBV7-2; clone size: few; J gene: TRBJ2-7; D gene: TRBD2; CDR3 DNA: TGTGCCAGCAGCCAAGGGGGACTAGCGGGGGCTAGCTCCTACAATGAGCAGTACTTC; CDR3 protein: CASSQGGLAGASSYNEQYF
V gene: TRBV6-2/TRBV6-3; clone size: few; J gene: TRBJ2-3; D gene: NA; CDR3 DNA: TGTGCCAGCAGTTACTCCCGAGGCAGGGCAGATACGCAGTATTTT; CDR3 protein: CASSYSRGRADTQYF
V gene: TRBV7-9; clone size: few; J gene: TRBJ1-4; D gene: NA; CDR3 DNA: TGTGCCAGCAGCATGGGACATTCCAATGAAAAACTGTTTTTT; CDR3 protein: CASSMGHSNEKLFF
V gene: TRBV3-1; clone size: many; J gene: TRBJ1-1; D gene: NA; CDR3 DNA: TGTGCCAGCAGCCAAGAGACAGCCATGAACACTGAAGCTTTCTTT; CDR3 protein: CASSQETAMNTEAFF
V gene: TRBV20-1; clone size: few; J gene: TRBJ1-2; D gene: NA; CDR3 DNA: TGCAGTGGGGCGGGGGGCGGCTACACCTTC; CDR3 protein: CSGAGGGYTF
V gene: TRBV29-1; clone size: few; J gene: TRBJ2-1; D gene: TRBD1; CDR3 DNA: TGCAGTCTTGTTGGGACAGGGTCTAATGAGCAGTTCTTC; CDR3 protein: CSLVGTGSNEQFF
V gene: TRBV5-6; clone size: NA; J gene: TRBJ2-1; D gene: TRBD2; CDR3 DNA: TGTGCCAGCAGCTTGGCCAGGACTAGGGACAATGAGCAGTTCTTC; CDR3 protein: CASSLARTRDNEQFF
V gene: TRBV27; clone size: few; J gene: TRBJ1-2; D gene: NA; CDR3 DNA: TGTGCCAGCAGGCACAAGGGGACGGACTACTATGGCTACACCTTC; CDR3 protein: CASRHKGTDYYGYTF
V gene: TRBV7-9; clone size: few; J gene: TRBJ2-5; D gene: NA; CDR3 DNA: TGTGCCAGCAGCTTTCCCACCGGGATTCAAGAGACCCAGTACTTC; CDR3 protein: CASSFPTGIQETQYF
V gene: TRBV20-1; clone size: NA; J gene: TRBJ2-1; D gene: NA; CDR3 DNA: TGCAGTGCTCCTCTCTCTGGCCGGCCCAATGAGCAGTTCTTC; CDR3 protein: CSAPLSGRPNEQFF